This TCR beta chain was captured in a study of tumor-infiltrating lymphocytes in primary liver carcinoma. Study-wide results and caveats: All five tumor regions shared only about 7-25% of top clones.

A note on this clonotype: What it recognizes is unknown. The conserved phenylalanine or tryptophan normally closing the CDR3 is absent here, so this likely arose from a read error.

Unsorted bulk tissue, roughly 20-32 mg of it, served as the source for co-extraction of RNA and DNA. These patients lived with chronic HBV infection and had never been treated. The ends lost 2 bases at V and 9 bases at J; junction bases unmatched: 10. The germline V gene encodes CDR1 SGHNT and CDR2 YENEEA. This CDR3 comprises 14 residues. A constant-region primer served to make TCR beta cDNA from about 500 ng total RNA. Sequencing libraries for TCR beta derived from three nested multiplex PCR rounds that used slightly modified ARM-PCR. The study ran its first two PCR rounds for roughly 11 cycles each, using TRBV1-TRBV30 forward primers and a C-beta reverse primer. One entry per CDR3 protein results from TCRdb running MiXCR on the multiplex PCR reads. The sample has approximately 100,000 distinct CDR3 sequences, about 70% seen once; the top ten hold 12%.

The V and J genes are TRBV11-3 and TRBJ2-7; the match to TRBD2 covers 7 bases. This sequence was found in a woman in her sixties with primary liver carcinoma and hepatitis B virus infection. Input material: liver tumor tissue from sampling region 2. As to subset: tumor region T2, inferior pole. CDR3 in amino acids: CASSLSGREQVQYL. The CDR3 DNA is TGTGCCAGCAGCTTAAGCGGGCGGGAGCAAGTGCAGTACCTC.